This T cell receptor beta chain was sequenced for a study of CD8+ T cells in alopecia areata (dated by TCRdb to between 2018 and 2020). The study in broad terms: The treated patients, all with moderate-to-severe alopecia areata, were enrolled in an open-label pilot trial of oral tofacitinib given at 5 to 10 mg twice daily. The study used high-throughput TCRbeta sequencing to examine T cell clonal expansion in alopecia areata, in both the C3H/HeJ mouse model and human patients. Amplification of TCRbeta CDR3 regions was done by immunoSEQ multiplex PCR using 35 Vbeta forward primers and 13 Jbeta reverse primers. The RNA source kit depended on sample type: the PAXgene miRNA kit for fixed scalp, the miRNeasy kit for PBMCs, and the RNeasy kit for mouse skin. The SALT score, which quantifies the percentage of affected scalp surface area, was used to measure disease severity in treated patients. Human TCRbeta sequencing covered scalp tissue and sorted CD4+ and CD8+ peripheral blood T cells from patchy and totalis/universalis alopecia areata patients and healthy controls. Biopsies were taken from tofacitinib-treated patients at baseline and again at 4 and 24 weeks into treatment, and several of those patients also had a later scalp biopsy. Clonality in the scalp was compared among normal scalp (n=4), patchy alopecia areata scalp (n=8), and alopecia totalis/universalis scalp (n=8). Patients received tofacitinib for 6 to 18 months and were then followed off drug for 6 months to check for delayed response and recurrence.

This clone was counted a few times. Which antigen it targets is not known. No quality values exist for individual bases; no much larger clone is one base distant. Points the paper makes about the study in general: Compared with normal scalp, lesional scalp, particularly in alopecia totalis/universalis, had higher clonality and more expanded CD8+ clones, which suggests antigenic drive. During tofacitinib treatment, many expanded lesional clones remained in scalp and blood, and this persistence may partly explain relapse after treatment is stopped. Unlike mouse skin, where gammadelta T cells dominate, normal human skin contains resident alphabeta T cells that get sequenced too, which complicates analysis of the scalp TCR repertoire. Compared with mice, TCR sequences shared between patients were less clear, possibly partly because of HLA diversity across the patient population. Because the treated cohort was small and had only one nonresponder, larger studies are needed to examine links between baseline CD8+ expansion and response. With tofacitinib, both scalp clonality and the number of expanded CD8+ clones among the top 100 scalp clones went down significantly.

Library preparation was by the immunoSEQ multiplex PCR assay. To provide template for TCR sequencing, every sample had RNA extracted and reverse transcribed into cDNA. First-strand cDNA was synthesized using SuperScript III with a 2:1 mix of oligo-dT and random hexamers. A synthetic immune receptor repertoire was used to measure amplification bias, and any remaining bias was corrected computationally. The original pipeline was this. After raw reads were preprocessed to remove errors, the CDR3 was defined following IMGT conventions as running from the conserved cysteine to phenylalanine. To get clonality, Shannon entropy was normalized by log2 of the number of productive unique TCRs and the result was subtracted from 1. Whether scalp clones were CD4 or CD8 was inferred by matching scalp TCRbeta sequences against CD4 and CD8 repertoires sorted from blood. TCRdb took over this immuneACCESS table, retaining in-frame rearrangements with V and J assigned. Such tables are incomplete; in checked studies, under half of the missing clones stem from an unresolved V gene, and the remainder is unexplained. V, J and clone size are those of that table, while D and trimming were read from the DNA. This sample has 150,000 to 200,000 clones in its table, and less than 70% of those were observed once. 1.3% of the sample is taken by the ten largest.

This specimen's treatment or condition label, per the study, means: oral pan-JAK inhibitor, 5-10 mg twice daily. Lesional scalp punch biopsies and peripheral blood were obtained from alopecia areata patients. PBMCs were isolated by density centrifugation and stained for CD3, CD4 and CD8, and CD4+ and CD8+ T cells were sorted on a FACSAria. V sheds 0 bases and J sheds 8 bases, leaving 8 bases between their ends. The germline V gene gives CDR1 as SQVTM and CDR2 as ANQGSEA. The CDR3, from cysteine to phenylalanine, totals 11 residues. The DNA shown is the 33-base CDR3, in frame from base 1. The rearranged chain carries TRBV29-1 and TRBJ2-7, and possibly TRBD1, on 6 matching bases. This receptor was identified in a human donor with alopecia areata. Sequenced here: CD4+ T cells sorted from blood, sampled between weeks 49 and 50, from a patient treated with tofacitinib. CDR3 protein: CSVEEGTKQYF. Read as DNA, the sequence is TGCAGCGTTGAAGAAGGGACAAAGCAGTACTTC.